This T cell receptor (beta chain) stems from a study of blood T cell repertoires in COVID-19. As for the study in general: COVID-19 samples collected from the United States, Italy and Spain covered acute and convalescent phases. PBMCs, B-cell-depleted T cells, or T cells provided the cDNA or gDNA that made up the material.

Per the original data handling: Counts of nucleated cells, estimated from reference gene primer amplification, were obtained. Profiled with immunoSEQ multiplex PCR; TCRdb holds only in-frame clones, not every one. V, J and clone size reflect that table, while D and trimming were determined from the DNA. In the table there are roughly 230,000 clones, approximately 92% of which are singletons. With 5 bases removed from V and 5 bases from J, the gap between germline ends came to 17 bases. The CDR3 consists of 15 residues. Germline V CDR1 and CDR2: SGHTA, FQGNSA. V is TRBV7-2 and J is TRBJ2-3, with a possible D match to TRBD1 (7 bases). The sequence derives from a woman aged 40 to 50 who had recovered from COVID-19. The sequenced sample was peripheral blood. The CDR3 sequence: CASSPSPGGIDTQYF. The CDR3 DNA reads TGTGCCAGCAGCCCCTCCCCAGGGGGGATAGATACGCAGTATTTT.